This is a list of T cell receptor beta chains from one sample in a study of T cells in Graves' hyperthyroidism and ophthalmopathy. MiXCR, applied by TCRdb to the multiplex PCR reads, yields one record per CDR3 protein. The sample contains around 340,000 distinct CDR3 sequences, around a sixth of which appear only once. Sequenced input: blood. These receptors all come from a woman aged 50 to 65 with Graves' hyperthyroidism. The CDR3 runs from the conserved cysteine through the conserved F or W. Each record gives: J gene, V gene, CDR3 protein.

j_call: TRBJ2-2; v_call: TRBV30; cdr3_aa: CAWSVSAGYRTTLYGELFF
j_call: TRBJ2-7; v_call: TRBV28; cdr3_aa: CASSPNLDSYEQYF
j_call: TRBJ2-3; v_call: TRBV27; cdr3_aa: CASSLGVWGATDTQYF
j_call: TRBJ2-5; v_call: TRBV6-1; cdr3_aa: CASSSRTGLAVDQETQYF
j_call: TRBJ2-5; v_call: TRBV30; cdr3_aa: CAWSAGFRETQYF
j_call: TRBJ1-5; v_call: TRBV20-1; cdr3_aa: CSAKDRVANQPQHF
j_call: TRBJ2-2; v_call: TRBV18; cdr3_aa: CASSPLRGDTGELFF
j_call: TRBJ1-2; v_call: TRBV2; cdr3_aa: CASSEIDSSNYGYTF
j_call: TRBJ2-1; v_call: TRBV7-2; cdr3_aa: CASSLDDSSYNEQFF
j_call: TRBJ1-1; v_call: TRBV20-1; cdr3_aa: CSARWGEAFF
j_call: TRBJ1-2; v_call: TRBV5-1; cdr3_aa: CASSLGVTGNYGYTF
j_call: TRBJ1-1; v_call: TRBV2; cdr3_aa: CASSSQRGALNSKAFF
j_call: TRBJ1-1; v_call: TRBV6-5; cdr3_aa: CASSYSGETNTEAFF
j_call: TRBJ2-7; v_call: TRBV27; cdr3_aa: CASSFQGAGYEQYF
j_call: TRBJ2-3; v_call: TRBV20-1; cdr3_aa: CSAGVAASGSQDTQYF
j_call: TRBJ2-2; v_call: TRBV28; cdr3_aa: CASSLPSGRPEWTGELFF
j_call: TRBJ1-2; v_call: TRBV2; cdr3_aa: CASSDEGAGAYGYTF
j_call: TRBJ2-7; v_call: TRBV19; cdr3_aa: CASSTLAGRDEQYF
j_call: TRBJ1-4; v_call: TRBV2; cdr3_aa: CASIPNLGVISEKLFF
j_call: TRBJ1-5; v_call: TRBV14; cdr3_aa: CASSQGVAQPQHF
j_call: TRBJ2-1; v_call: TRBV10-3; cdr3_aa: CAISEPGGGGPASSYNEQFF
j_call: TRBJ2-4; v_call: TRBV28; cdr3_aa: CASSKAGKNIQYF
j_call: TRBJ2-1; v_call: TRBV7-2; cdr3_aa: CASSGPGSRVLWHNEQFF
j_call: TRBJ2-7; v_call: TRBV15; cdr3_aa: CATSRDRSRERSLYEQYF
j_call: TRBJ2-2; v_call: TRBV11-2; cdr3_aa: CASSSPLAGELFF
j_call: TRBJ2-5; v_call: TRBV7-9; cdr3_aa: CASSHFSGNNQETQYF
j_call: TRBJ2-5; v_call: TRBV11-2; cdr3_aa: CASSLGTHQETQYF
j_call: TRBJ1-6; v_call: TRBV20-1; cdr3_aa: CSAPWTGEGPLVGDSPLHF
j_call: TRBJ2-1; v_call: TRBV28; cdr3_aa: CASSTQLAGDNEQFF
j_call: TRBJ1-1; v_call: TRBV7-3; cdr3_aa: CAGSLMDRDNTEAFF
j_call: TRBJ2-3; v_call: TRBV20-1; cdr3_aa: CSALTVGYTDTQYF
j_call: TRBJ2-2; v_call: TRBV5-8; cdr3_aa: CASSHRTGSTGELFF
j_call: TRBJ1-4; v_call: TRBV2; cdr3_aa: CASSPDTINEKLFF
j_call: TRBJ2-2; v_call: TRBV7-3; cdr3_aa: CASSLMRVTRGNVPGELFF
j_call: TRBJ1-2; v_call: TRBV7-9; cdr3_aa: CASSSRFRDSFPYGYTF
j_call: TRBJ2-7; v_call: TRBV4-2; cdr3_aa: CASSQSSGTSYEQYF
j_call: TRBJ2-3; v_call: TRBV11-2; cdr3_aa: CASSLSTGRLHTQYF
j_call: TRBJ2-2; v_call: TRBV19; cdr3_aa: CASTTGTSGRNTGELFF
j_call: TRBJ1-3; v_call: TRBV13; cdr3_aa: CASSLGLGQRKNTIYF
j_call: TRBJ2-7; v_call: TRBV20-1; cdr3_aa: CSARSGITYEQYF
j_call: TRBJ1-1; v_call: TRBV20-1; cdr3_aa: CSARGAQGDTEAFF
j_call: TRBJ1-6; v_call: TRBV6-1; cdr3_aa: CASTVTRQGASPLHF
j_call: TRBJ2-7; v_call: TRBV18; cdr3_aa: CASSPPSSSYEQYF
j_call: TRBJ2-3; v_call: TRBV2; cdr3_aa: CASRTSGRAADTQYF
j_call: TRBJ2-7; v_call: TRBV18; cdr3_aa: CASSPAFSYEQYF
j_call: TRBJ1-2; v_call: TRBV2; cdr3_aa: CASSEAESPGYGYTF
j_call: TRBJ2-7; v_call: TRBV6-1; cdr3_aa: CASNQYRGGSYEQYF
j_call: TRBJ2-2; v_call: TRBV28; cdr3_aa: CASLGLAKTGELFF
j_call: TRBJ1-4; v_call: TRBV5-4; cdr3_aa: CASRAQGIEKLFF
j_call: TRBJ1-4; v_call: TRBV27; cdr3_aa: CASSPGTGREKLFF
j_call: TRBJ2-1; v_call: TRBV3-1; cdr3_aa: CASSQGAGVLTEQFF
j_call: TRBJ2-5; v_call: TRBV7-9; cdr3_aa: CAVRGQETQYF
j_call: TRBJ1-1; v_call: TRBV19; cdr3_aa: CASSVQTATEAFF